This T cell receptor (beta chain) was found in a study of blood T cell repertoires in COVID-19. For the study at large: From the United States, Italy and Spain came samples of acute and convalescent COVID-19. The cDNA or gDNA used as material had been derived from T cells, B-cell-depleted T cells, or PBMCs.

Original methodology: Reference gene primer amplification in the assay estimated nucleated cell counts. Clones were sequenced by immunoSEQ multiplex PCR, and TCRdb holds only the in-frame ones, with some missing. V, J and clone size are those of that table, while D and trimming were read from the DNA. The sample has about 170,000 clones, roughly 80% seen once. Germline values: CDR1 SNHLY, CDR2 FYNNEI. The ends were cut back, 0 bases at V and 1 base at J, with 7 bases in the middle. The CDR3 runs 15 residues. The J gene is TRBJ1-5, the V gene TRBV2; D remains ambiguous. Sample: peripheral blood. The sequence was obtained from a woman older than 75 with acute or convalescent COVID-19. CDR3 region: CASSEAPVSNQPQHF. The CDR3, as DNA: TGTGCCAGCAGTGAAGCGCCGGTCAGCAATCAGCCCCAGCATTTT. Using reference TRBV2 and TRBJ1-5 for the parts outside the CDR3, the full variable domain is EPEVTQTPSHQVTQMGQEVILRCVPISNHLYFYWYRQILGQKVEFLVSFYNNEISEKSEIFDDQFSVERPDGSNFTLKIRSTKLEDSAMYFCASSEAPVSNQPQHFGDGTRLSIL.